Reported below is one T cell receptor beta chain. Its specificity is not known. The record originates from a study of shared clonotypes between healthy human individuals. Whole-study results and caveats: Measured sharing among donors was expected to vary with sequencing depth. Genetic and exposure-history diversity was limited by the small donor number.

Donors, healthy HIV-negative adults, lacked recent acute infections or vaccinations. Among the unsorted PBMC samples, replicate PCRs used around 270 ng DNA, roughly 30,000 T cell genomes. Only in-frame clones appear in the TCRdb table, and some are missing; sequencing was by immunoSEQ multiplex PCR. The data hold hundreds of thousands of clones, with around 77% observed a single time. From germline, CDR1 is LNHDA and CDR2 SQIVND (reference sequence). The CDR3 consists of 16 residues. J lost 1 base, V lost 7 bases, and 8 bases had no gene match. The chain joins TRBV19 to TRBJ2-1, with 9 positions matching TRBD2. Material for sequencing was PBMCs. This receptor was identified in a woman aged 40 to 55 in good health. Some clones in this sample may be carry-over from other donors' samples. CDR3 sequence reads: CASKGRSGSSYNEQFF. CDR3 sequence (DNA): TGTGCCAGTAAGGGGCGTAGCGGGAGTTCCTACAATGAGCAGTTCTTC.